This TCR beta chain was profiled in a study of cytomegalovirus exposure and HLA in healthy donors. Germline CDR1 SNHLY, CDR2 FYNNEI. Trimming took 6 bases from V and 12 from J, leaving 36 bases between them. The length of the CDR3 is 18 residues. A multiplex PCR was run with 60 Vbeta primers and 13 Jbeta primers. The method was immunoSEQ multiplex PCR; TCRdb's version includes in-frame clones alone and lacks a portion of them. The sample includes some 130,000 clones, about 74% seen only once; the top ten take under 6.5%. The chain recombines TRBV2 with TRBJ2-7; a possible D gene is TRBD1 (8 bases). The sequencing input was PBMCs. This TCR derives from a woman in her forties or fifties in good health and CMV-seropositive. The CDR3 bases are TGTGCCAGCAGCCAAGCTGGGGGGGGGACAGGCATACCCCGAGGGAGGTACTTC. Translation gives CASSQAGGGTGIPRGRYF.